This T cell receptor (beta chain) is drawn from a study of stem cell transplantation in POMP-related autoinflammatory disease. This table comes from immunoSEQ multiplex PCR, and its TCRdb copy is limited to in-frame clones, with some not included. The sample holds some 68,000 clones, roughly 88% seen once. The CDR3 has 14 residues. The V gene's germline CDR1 is WSHSY and CDR2 SAAADI. J lost 5 bases, V lost 5 bases, and 7 bases had no gene match. This receptor was identified in a human patient with POMP-related autoinflammation and immune dysregulation (PRAID). The graft donor may be the source of some T cells. Sample: CD4+ T cells from PBMCs, taken after stem cell transplantation. V gene TRBV10-2 combines with J gene TRBJ1-1, with 8 bases that match TRBD1. The DNA of the CDR3 is TGCGCCAGCAGTCGCGGACAGGGTGGAACTGAAGCTTTCTTT. Encoded protein: CASSRGQGGTEAFF.